These 13 T cell receptor beta chains came from one sample sequenced in a study of chemoradiotherapy in HPV16-positive cancers. The repertoire was sequenced with immunoSEQ multiplex PCR; TCRdb's copy has only in-frame clones and lacks some. The sample includes about 15,000 clones, around 90% of them seen just once. The sample here was blood, taken from a patient who underwent chemoradiotherapy. The receptors were gathered from a human donor with HPV-associated anogenital cancer.

There are a few counts of this clone. The chain is built from TRBV7-2 and TRBJ1-1; D possibly corresponds to TRBD1 (6 bases). V was clipped by 1 base and J by 5 bases, with 14 bases between them. CDR1 is SGHTA, CDR2 FQGNSA, per germline. There are 15 residues in the CDR3. CDR3 sequence: CASSLEYRAFTEAFF. CDR3 DNA sequence: TGTGCCAGCAGCTTAGAGTACAGGGCATTTACTGAAGCTTTCTTT.

On this clone: A junction boundary mismatches the germline segment, possibly from a read error. Other nucleotide sequences from this sample produce the same CDR3. The chain combines TRBV18 with TRBJ1-3; D gene uncertain. Germline-derived CDR1 and CDR2 are KGHSH and LQKENI. The CDR3 is 12 amino acids. CDR3 DNA sequence: TGCGCCAGCTCACCCGAAGGAAACACCATATATTTT. Amino acids: CASSPEGNTIYF.

This clone appeared a few times. The J gene is TRBJ1-1, the V gene TRBV28, with D uncertain. The CDR3 runs to 14 residues. CDR1 is MDHEN and CDR2 is SYDVKM in the germline V gene. The germline V and J ends were trimmed by 5 bases and 1 base, with 11 bases remaining between them. CDR3 DNA: TGTGCCAGCAGTAACCGGGCCGGGAACACTGAAGCTTTCTTT. Translated: CASSNRAGNTEAFF.

This clone was counted between two and nine times. The rearrangement uses TRBV4-1 and TRBJ1-5; possible D gene TRBD1, 5 bases. The germline V gene has CDR1 MGHRA and CDR2 YSYEKL. The CDR3 length is 13 residues. V lost 0 bases and J 6 bases, leaving 6 bases between the germline ends. The DNA of the CDR3 is TGCGCCAGCAGCCAAGACAGGGCTCAGCCCCAGCATTTT. Translated, it gives CASSQDRAQPQHF.

This sequence joins TRBV15 and TRBJ2-3; TRBD2 agrees at 7 bases. CDR3 length: 17 amino acids. The germline CDR1 and CDR2 sequences are LNHNV and YYDKDF (reference sequence). V shed 0 bases, J shed 2 bases, and the junction held 8 bases outside the gene matches. Here the CDR3 reads CATSRDPSGGLTDTQYF. CDR3 DNA: TGTGCCACCAGCAGAGACCCTAGCGGTGGGCTCACAGATACGCAGTATTTT.

This chain uses TRBV25-1 with TRBJ1-1, with D possibly TRBD1 on 6 matching bases. The CDR3 spans 13 residues. The V end lost 6 bases, the J end lost 10 bases, and 18 bases lay between the germline ends. CDR1 and CDR2 (germline): MGHDK, SYGVNS. CDR3 residues: CASRLGGTSGAFF. The CDR3, as DNA: TGTGCCAGCAGACTAGGGGGGACGAGTGGAGCTTTCTTT.

The table lists this clone with a count of one. This chain connects TRBV30 to TRBJ2-7; 8 nucleotides match TRBD1. Germline V gives CDR1 GTSNPN, CDR2 SVGIG (reference sequence). V shed 1 base, J shed 4 bases, and the junction held 3 bases outside the gene matches. This CDR3 has 13 residues. The CDR3 nucleotides are TGTGCCTGGAGTGGGACAGGGAGATACGAGCAGTACTTC. Its protein is CAWSGTGRYEQYF.

The chain combines TRBV15 with TRBJ2-3, with D unclear. The CDR3 is 13 amino acids. V was clipped by 0 bases and J by 5 bases, with 6 bases between them. In germline, CDR1 is LNHNV, CDR2 YYDKDF (reference sequence). As DNA, the CDR3 is TGTGCCACCAGCAGAGATTTAGGAGATACGCAGTATTTT. Its translation: CATSRDLGDTQYF.

V and J are TRBV5-1 and TRBJ1-1; 8 bases align to TRBD1. The CDR3 is 14 amino acids. J lost 5 bases, V lost 4 bases, and 7 bases had no gene match. Per germline, CDR1 SGHRS and CDR2 YFSETQ. The CDR3 region is CASSRTGQGTEAFF. CDR3 coding DNA: TGCGCCAGCAGCCGGACAGGGCAGGGGACTGAAGCTTTCTTT.

V usage is TRBV9 and J usage is TRBJ2-3; D gene ambiguous. V was trimmed by 3 bases and J by 3 bases, leaving 8 bases between them. In germline, CDR1 is SGDLS, CDR2 YYNGEE. The CDR3 has 13 amino acids. As DNA, the CDR3 is TGTGCCAGCAGCGGGGGAACGACAGATACGCAGTATTTT. Its protein product is CASSGGTTDTQYF.

The chain is built from TRBV7-6 and TRBJ1-1; no clear D gene. Trimming shortened V by 5 bases and J by 4 bases, and 20 bases separated the two germline ends. The CDR3 has 16 residues. Germline CDR1 reads SGHVS; CDR2 reads FNYEAQ. CDR3 coding DNA: TGTGCCAGCAGCCCCTTTTTGGAGGGAAGTTCCACTGAAGCTTTCTTT. This gives the protein CASSPFLEGSSTEAFF.

The CDR3: CASSLGGQGYGYTF. CDR3 in DNA: TGTGCCAGCAGCTTAGGAGGACAGGGCTATGGCTACACCTTC. The V gene is TRBV7-9, the J gene TRBJ1-2; 8 nucleotides line up with TRBD1. The ends lost 1 base at V and 4 bases at J; junction bases unmatched: 2. The CDR3 covers 14 residues. CDR1 is SEHNR and CDR2 is FQNEAQ in the germline V gene (reference sequence).

The chain couples TRBV7-9 to TRBJ2-7, with 11 bases matching TRBD1. Trimming at V came to 1 base and at J to 6 bases, leaving 5 bases not matched to a gene. This CDR3 has 15 residues. Germline V lookup: CDR1 SEHNR, CDR2 FQNEAQ (reference sequence). CDR3 in amino acids: CASSLVGQGAGEQYF. The CDR3 nucleotides read TGTGCCAGCAGCTTAGTCGGACAGGGGGCGGGCGAGCAGTACTTC.